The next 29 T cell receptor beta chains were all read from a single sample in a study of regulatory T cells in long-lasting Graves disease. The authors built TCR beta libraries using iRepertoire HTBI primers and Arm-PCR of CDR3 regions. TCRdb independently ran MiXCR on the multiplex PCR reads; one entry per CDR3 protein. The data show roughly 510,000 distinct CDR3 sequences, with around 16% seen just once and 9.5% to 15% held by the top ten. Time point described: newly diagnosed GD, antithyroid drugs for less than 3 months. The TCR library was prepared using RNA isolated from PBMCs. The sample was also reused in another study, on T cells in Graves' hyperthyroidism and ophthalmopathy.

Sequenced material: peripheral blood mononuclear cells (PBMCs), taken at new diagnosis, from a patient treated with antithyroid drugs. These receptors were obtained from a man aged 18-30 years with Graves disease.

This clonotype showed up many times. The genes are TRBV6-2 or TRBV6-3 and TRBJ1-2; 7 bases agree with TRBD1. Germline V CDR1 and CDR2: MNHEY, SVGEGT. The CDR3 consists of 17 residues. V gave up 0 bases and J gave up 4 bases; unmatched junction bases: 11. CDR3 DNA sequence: TGTGCCAGCAGTTACTCGGACGCGAGACAGGGATTCTATGGCTACACCTTC. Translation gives CASSYSDARQGFYGYTF.

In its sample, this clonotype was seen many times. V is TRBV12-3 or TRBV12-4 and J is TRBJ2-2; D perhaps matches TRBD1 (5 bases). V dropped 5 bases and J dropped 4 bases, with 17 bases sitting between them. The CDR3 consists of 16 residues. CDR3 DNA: TGTGCCAGCAGTCGCTCAGGGTTGAGTAGCACCGGGGAGCTGTTTTTT. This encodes CASSRSGLSSTGELFF.

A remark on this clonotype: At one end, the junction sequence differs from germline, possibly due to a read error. CDR3 in amino acids: CASSQDGRTGVVNEQFF. CDR3 coding DNA: TGCGCCAGCAGCCAAGATGGCCGGACAGGGGTAGTGAATGAGCAGTTCTTC. The chain uses TRBV2 and TRBJ2-1, with TRBD1 identical over 9 bases. This CDR3 has 17 amino acids. Germline CDR1 SNHLY, CDR2 FYNNEI.

The chain's CDR3 is CASSQAMGGYYEQYF. In DNA form, the CDR3 reads TGTGCCAGCAGCCAAGCTATGGGCGGCTACTACGAGCAGTACTTC. V usage is TRBV5-4 and J usage is TRBJ2-7; D remains unclear. Germline-derived CDR1 and CDR2 are SGHNT and YYREEE (reference sequence). Trimming took off 4 bases at V and 3 bases at J, with 17 bases between the two ends. The CDR3 contains 15 residues.

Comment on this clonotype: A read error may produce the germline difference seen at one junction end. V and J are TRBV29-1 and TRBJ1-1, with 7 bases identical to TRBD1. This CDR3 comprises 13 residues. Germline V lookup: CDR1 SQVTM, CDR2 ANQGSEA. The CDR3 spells CSVGTVMNTEAFF. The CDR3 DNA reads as TGCAGTGTTGGGACAGTTATGAACACTGAAGCTTTCTTT.

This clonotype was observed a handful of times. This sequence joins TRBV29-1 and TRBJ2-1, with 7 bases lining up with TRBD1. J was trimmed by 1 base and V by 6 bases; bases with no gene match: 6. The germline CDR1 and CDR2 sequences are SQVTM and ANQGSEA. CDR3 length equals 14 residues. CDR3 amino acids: CSVDKGQSYNEQFF. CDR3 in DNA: TGCAGCGTCGACAAGGGACAGTCCTACAATGAGCAGTTCTTC.

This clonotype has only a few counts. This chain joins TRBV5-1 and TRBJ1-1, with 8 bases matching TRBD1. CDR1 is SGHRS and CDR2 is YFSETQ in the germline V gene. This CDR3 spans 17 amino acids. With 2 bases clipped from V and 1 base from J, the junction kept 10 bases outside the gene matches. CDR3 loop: CASSLQGGGNPNTEAFF. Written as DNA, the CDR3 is TGCGCCAGCAGCTTACAGGGGGGCGGGAATCCGAACACTGAAGCTTTCTTT. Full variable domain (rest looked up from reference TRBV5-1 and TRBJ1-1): KAGVTQTPRYLIKTRGQQVTLSCSPISGHRSVSWYQQTPGQGLQFLFEYFSETQRNKGNFPGRFSGRQFSNSRSEMNVSTLELGDSALYLCASSLQGGGNPNTEAFFGQGTRLTVV.

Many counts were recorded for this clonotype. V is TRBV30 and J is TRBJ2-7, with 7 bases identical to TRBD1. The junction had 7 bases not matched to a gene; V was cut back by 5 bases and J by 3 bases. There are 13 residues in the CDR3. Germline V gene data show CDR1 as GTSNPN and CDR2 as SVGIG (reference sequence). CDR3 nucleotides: TGTGCCTGGCACAGGGACAGTGACTACGAGCAGTACTTC. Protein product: CAWHRDSDYEQYF.

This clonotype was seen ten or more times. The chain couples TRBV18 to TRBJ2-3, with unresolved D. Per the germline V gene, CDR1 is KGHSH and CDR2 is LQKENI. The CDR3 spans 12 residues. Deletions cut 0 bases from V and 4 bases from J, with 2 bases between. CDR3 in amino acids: CASSPPADTQYF. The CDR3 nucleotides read TGTGCCAGCTCACCACCGGCAGATACGCAGTATTTT.

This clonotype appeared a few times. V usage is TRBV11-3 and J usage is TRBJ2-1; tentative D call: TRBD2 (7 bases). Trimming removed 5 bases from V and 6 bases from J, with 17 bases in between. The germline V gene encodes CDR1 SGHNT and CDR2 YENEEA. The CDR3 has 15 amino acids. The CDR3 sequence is CASSPRGGKGNEQFF. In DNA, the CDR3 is TGTGCCAGCAGCCCAAGGGGGGGCAAAGGCAATGAGCAGTTCTTC.

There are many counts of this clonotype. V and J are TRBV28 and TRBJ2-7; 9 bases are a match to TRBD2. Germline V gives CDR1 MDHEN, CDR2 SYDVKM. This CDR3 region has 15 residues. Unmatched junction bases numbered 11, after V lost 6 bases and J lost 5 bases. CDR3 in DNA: TGTGCCAGCAGAACGATAGCGGGAGCCCCCCACGAGCAGTACTTC. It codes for CASRTIAGAPHEQYF.

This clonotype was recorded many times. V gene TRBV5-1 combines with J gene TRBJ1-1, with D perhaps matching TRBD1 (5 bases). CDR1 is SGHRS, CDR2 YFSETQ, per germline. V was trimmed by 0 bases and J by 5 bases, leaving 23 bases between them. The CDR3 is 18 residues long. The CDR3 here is CASSLVRGTALSRTEAFF. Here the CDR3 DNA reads TGCGCCAGCAGCTTGGTTCGGGGGACGGCCCTTTCTCGGACTGAAGCTTTCTTT.

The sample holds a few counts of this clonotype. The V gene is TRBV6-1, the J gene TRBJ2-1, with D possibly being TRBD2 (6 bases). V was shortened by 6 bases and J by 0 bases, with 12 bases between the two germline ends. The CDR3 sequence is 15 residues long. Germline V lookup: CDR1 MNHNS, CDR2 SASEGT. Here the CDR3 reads CASRAAGLSYNEQFF. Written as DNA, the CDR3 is TGTGCCAGCAGGGCTGCGGGACTCTCCTACAATGAGCAGTTCTTC.

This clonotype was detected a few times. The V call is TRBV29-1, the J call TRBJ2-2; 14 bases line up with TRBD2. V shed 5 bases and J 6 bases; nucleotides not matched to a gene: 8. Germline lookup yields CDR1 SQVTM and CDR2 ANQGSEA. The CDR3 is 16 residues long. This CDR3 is CSVSGTSGRTSGELFF. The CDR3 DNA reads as TGCAGCGTTTCGGGGACTAGCGGGAGAACTTCCGGGGAGCTGTTTTTT.

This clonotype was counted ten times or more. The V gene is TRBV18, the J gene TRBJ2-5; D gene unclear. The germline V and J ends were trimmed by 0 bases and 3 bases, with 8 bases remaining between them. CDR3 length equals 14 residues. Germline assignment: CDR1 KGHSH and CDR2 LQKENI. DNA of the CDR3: TGTGCCAGCTCACCACCGAATAGCAAAGAGACCCAGTACTTC. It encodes CASSPPNSKETQYF.

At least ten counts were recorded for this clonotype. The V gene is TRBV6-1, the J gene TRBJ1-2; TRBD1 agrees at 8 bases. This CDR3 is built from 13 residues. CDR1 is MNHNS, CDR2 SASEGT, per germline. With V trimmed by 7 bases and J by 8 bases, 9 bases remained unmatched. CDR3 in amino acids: CASTPGQAGGYTF. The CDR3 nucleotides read TGTGCCAGCACCCCGGGACAGGCGGGGGGCTACACCTTC.

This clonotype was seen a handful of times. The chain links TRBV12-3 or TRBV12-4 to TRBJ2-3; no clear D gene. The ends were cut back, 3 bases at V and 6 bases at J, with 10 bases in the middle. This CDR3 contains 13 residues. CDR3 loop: CASSFTATDTQYF. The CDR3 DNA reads TGTGCCAGCAGTTTTACTGCGACCGATACGCAGTATTTT.

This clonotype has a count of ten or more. As DNA, the CDR3 is TGCGCCAGCAGTGAAGGACTAGCGGGAGAGGAAGATACGCAGTATTTT. Protein sequence: CASSEGLAGEEDTQYF. This sequence joins TRBV10-1 and TRBJ2-3, with 13 bases lining up with TRBD2. V lost 3 bases, J lost 5 bases, and 5 bases stayed unmatched. Germline V gives CDR1 WNHNN, CDR2 SYGVQD (reference sequence). The CDR3 spans 16 residues.

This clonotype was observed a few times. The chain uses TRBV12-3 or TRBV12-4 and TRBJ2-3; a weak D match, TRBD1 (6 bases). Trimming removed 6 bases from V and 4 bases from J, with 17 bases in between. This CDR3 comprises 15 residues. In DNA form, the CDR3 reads TGTGCCAGCAGCATGTCAACAGGGTCCGCAGATACGCAGTATTTT. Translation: CASSMSTGSADTQYF.

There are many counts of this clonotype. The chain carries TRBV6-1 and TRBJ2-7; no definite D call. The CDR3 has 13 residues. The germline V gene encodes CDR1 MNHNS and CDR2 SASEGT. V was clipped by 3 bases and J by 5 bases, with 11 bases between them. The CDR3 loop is CASSEQKSNEQYF. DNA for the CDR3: TGTGCCAGCAGTGAGCAGAAGTCGAACGAGCAGTACTTC.

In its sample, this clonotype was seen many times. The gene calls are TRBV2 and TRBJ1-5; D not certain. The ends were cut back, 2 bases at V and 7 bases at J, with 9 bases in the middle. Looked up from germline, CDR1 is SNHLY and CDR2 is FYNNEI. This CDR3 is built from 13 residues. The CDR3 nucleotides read TGTGCCAGCAGTGAAACATCAGACCAGCCCCAGCATTTT. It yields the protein CASSETSDQPQHF. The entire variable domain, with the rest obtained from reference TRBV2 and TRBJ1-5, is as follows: EPEVTQTPSHQVTQMGQEVILRCVPISNHLYFYWYRQILGQKVEFLVSFYNNEISEKSEIFDDQFSVERPDGSNFTLKIRSTKLEDSAMYFCASSETSDQPQHFGDGTRLSIL.

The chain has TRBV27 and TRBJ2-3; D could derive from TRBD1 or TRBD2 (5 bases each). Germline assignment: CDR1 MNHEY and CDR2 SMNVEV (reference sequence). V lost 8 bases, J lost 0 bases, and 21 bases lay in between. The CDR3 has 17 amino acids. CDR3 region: CASWAGDGIPSTDTQYF. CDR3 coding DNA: TGTGCCAGCTGGGCTGGGGACGGGATTCCTAGCACAGATACGCAGTATTTT.

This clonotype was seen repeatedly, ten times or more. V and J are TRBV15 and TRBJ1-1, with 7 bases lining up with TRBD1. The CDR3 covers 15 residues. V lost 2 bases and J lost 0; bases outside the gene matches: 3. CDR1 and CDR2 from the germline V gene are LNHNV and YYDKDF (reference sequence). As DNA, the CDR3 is TGTGCCACCAGCAGACAGACAGGGATGAACACTGAAGCTTTCTTT. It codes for CATSRQTGMNTEAFF. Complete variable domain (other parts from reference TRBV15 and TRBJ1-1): DAMVIQNPRYQVTQFGKPVTLSCSQTLNHNVMYWYQQKSSQAPKLLFHYYDKDFNNEADTPDNFQSRRPNTSFCFLDIRSPGLGDTAMYLCATSRQTGMNTEAFFGQGTRLTVV.

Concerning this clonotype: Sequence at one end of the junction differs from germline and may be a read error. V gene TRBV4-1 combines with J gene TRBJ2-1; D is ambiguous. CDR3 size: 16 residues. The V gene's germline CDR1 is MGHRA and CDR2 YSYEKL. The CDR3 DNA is TGTGCCAGCAGCCAAGATCCGGGTGGTAGTTACAATGAGCAGTTCTTC. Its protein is CASSQDPGGSYNEQFF.

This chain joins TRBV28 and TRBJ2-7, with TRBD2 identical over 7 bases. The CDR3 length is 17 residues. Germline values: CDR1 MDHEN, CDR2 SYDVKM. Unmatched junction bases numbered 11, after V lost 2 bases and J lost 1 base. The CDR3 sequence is CASSLARFAGESYEQYF. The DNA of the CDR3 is TGTGCCAGCAGTTTAGCTCGGTTCGCGGGAGAATCCTACGAGCAGTACTTC. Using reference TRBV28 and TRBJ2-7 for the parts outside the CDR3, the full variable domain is DVKVTQSSRYLVKRTGEKVFLECVQDMDHENMFWYRQDPGLGLRLIYFSYDVKMKEKGDIPEGYSVSREKKERFSLILESASTNQTSMYLCASSLARFAGESYEQYFGPGTRLTVT.

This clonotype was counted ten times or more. The CDR3 spells CASSSQLYEQYF. CDR3 DNA sequence: TGCGCCAGCAGCTCACAACTGTACGAGCAGTACTTC. The chain recombines TRBV5-1 with TRBJ2-7, with no clear D. V lost 3 bases, J lost 4 bases, and 8 bases lay in between. The CDR3 length is 12 residues. Germline loops: CDR1 SGHRS, CDR2 YFSETQ.

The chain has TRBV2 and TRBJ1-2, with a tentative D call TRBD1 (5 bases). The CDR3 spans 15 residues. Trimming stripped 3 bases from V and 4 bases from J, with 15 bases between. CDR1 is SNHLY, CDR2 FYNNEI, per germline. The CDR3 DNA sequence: TGTGCCAGCAGTGACTCCTTCGACAGTTCCTATGGCTACACCTTC. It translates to CASSDSFDSSYGYTF.

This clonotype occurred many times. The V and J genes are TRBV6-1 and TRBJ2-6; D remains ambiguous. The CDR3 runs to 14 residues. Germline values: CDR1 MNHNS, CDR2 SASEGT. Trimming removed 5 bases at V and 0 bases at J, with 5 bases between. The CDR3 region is CASSHTSGANVLTF. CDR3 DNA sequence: TGTGCCAGCAGTCACACCTCTGGGGCCAACGTCCTGACTTTC.

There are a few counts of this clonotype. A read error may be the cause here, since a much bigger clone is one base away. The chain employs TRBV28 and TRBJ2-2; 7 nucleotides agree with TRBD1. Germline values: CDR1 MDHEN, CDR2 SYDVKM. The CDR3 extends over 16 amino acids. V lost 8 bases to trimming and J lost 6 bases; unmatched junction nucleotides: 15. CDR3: CASVGNRDRDAGELFF. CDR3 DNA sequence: TGTGCCAGCGTGGGGAACCGGGACAGAGACGCCGGGGAGCTGTTTTTT.